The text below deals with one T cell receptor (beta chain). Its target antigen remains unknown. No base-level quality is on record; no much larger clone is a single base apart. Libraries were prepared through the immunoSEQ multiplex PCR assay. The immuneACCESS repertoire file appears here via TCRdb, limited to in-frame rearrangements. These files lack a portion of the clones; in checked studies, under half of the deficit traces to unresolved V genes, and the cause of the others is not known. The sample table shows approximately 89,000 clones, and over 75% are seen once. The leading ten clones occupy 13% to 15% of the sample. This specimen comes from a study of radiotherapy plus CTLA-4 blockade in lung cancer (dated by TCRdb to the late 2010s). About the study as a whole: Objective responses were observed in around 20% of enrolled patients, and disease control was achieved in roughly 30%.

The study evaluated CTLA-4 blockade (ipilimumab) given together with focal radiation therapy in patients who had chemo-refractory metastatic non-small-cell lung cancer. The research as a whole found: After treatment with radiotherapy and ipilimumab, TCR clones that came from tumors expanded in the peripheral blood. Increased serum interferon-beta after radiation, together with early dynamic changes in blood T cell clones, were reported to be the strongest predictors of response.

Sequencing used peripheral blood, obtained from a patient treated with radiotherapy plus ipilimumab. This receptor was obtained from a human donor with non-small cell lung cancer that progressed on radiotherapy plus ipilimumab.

CDR3 reads: CASSIGGFPYTEAFF. The sequenced DNA: TGTGCCAGTAGTATAGGAGGATTTCCTTACACTGAAGCTTTCTTT. The rearrangement combines TRBV19 with TRBJ1-1, with an unclear D gene assignment. V and J lose 1 base and 3 bases, and a span of 12 bases separates them. The germline V gene (reference sequence) sets CDR1 to LNHDA and CDR2 to SQIVND. Measured from the cysteine to the phenylalanine, the CDR3 is 15 residues long. Only the CDR3 portion is preserved as DNA: 45 bases, with reading frame beginning at the first base.